This TCR beta chain came from a study of T-cell memory formation after mild COVID-19. TCRalpha and TCRbeta libraries used 5'RACE with constant-segment primers and UMIs. Using its own MiXCR run on the 5' RACE reads, TCRdb lists one record per CDR3 protein. In the table there are fewer than 450,000 distinct CDR3 sequences, roughly 21% of which are singletons. The specimen sequenced was PBMCs or a T cell subset sorted from them (not recorded which). This TCR came from an adult woman who had mild COVID-19 (a few samples of this study predate the infection). Cell type and time point are not known.

CDR3 residues: CASHDRSGANVLTF. The DNA for the CDR3 is TGTGCCAGTCACGACCGCTCTGGGGCCAACGTCCTGACTTTC. J is TRBJ2-6 and V is TRBV5-6; D unclear. V lost 8 bases, J lost 0 bases, and 9 bases lay in between. CDR1 and CDR2 from the germline V gene are SGHDT and YYEEEE. The CDR3 is 14 residues long.